The 27 T cell receptor beta chains below come from one sample, sequenced in a study of cytomegalovirus exposure and HLA in healthy donors. The PCR used 60 Vbeta and 13 Jbeta primers. Sequencing was performed with immunoSEQ multiplex PCR; in TCRdb, only in-frame clones are kept and a portion is missing. The sample lists 160,000 or so clones; around three quarters were seen once. Sequencing was done on a sample of PBMCs. Receptors originate from a man aged 35-49 years in good health and CMV-seronegative.

This sequence joins TRBV18 and TRBJ2-3; D remains ambiguous. CDR1 is KGHSH and CDR2 is LQKENI in the germline V gene. This CDR3 comprises 11 residues. Trimming took 5 bases from V and 6 from J, leaving 6 bases between them. The CDR3, as DNA: TGTGCCAGCTCAACCGGGGATACGCAGTATTTT. This sequence encodes CASSTGDTQYF.

The rearrangement uses TRBV5-8 and TRBJ1-2; TRBD1 agrees at 11 bases. The germline CDR1 and CDR2 sequences are SGHTS and YDEGEE. The length of the CDR3 is 16 residues. V lost 2 bases and J lost 8; bases outside the gene matches: 11. The CDR3: CASSFAQDRGREGYTF. CDR3 nucleotide sequence: TGTGCCAGCAGCTTCGCCCAGGACAGGGGGCGAGAAGGCTACACCTTC.

The V and J genes are TRBV6-1 and TRBJ2-3; 8 nucleotides line up with TRBD2. V lost 2 bases to trimming and J lost 4 bases; unmatched junction nucleotides: 23. The germline gives CDR1 MNHNS, CDR2 SASEGT. The CDR3 covers 21 residues. This CDR3 reads CASSEYVLGWGTGLVADTQYF. In DNA, the CDR3 is TGTGCCAGCAGTGAATACGTCTTGGGGTGGGGGACGGGACTAGTGGCAGATACGCAGTATTTT.

The chain has TRBV30 and TRBJ2-1; 10 nucleotides agree with TRBD2. V lost 3 bases and J lost 8; bases outside the gene matches: 7. The germline V gene encodes CDR1 GTSNPN and CDR2 SVGIG (reference sequence). The CDR3 has 14 residues. CDR3 sequence (DNA): TGTGCCTGGAGGGCTAGCGGGAGTAGAGATGAGCAGTTCTTC. It is translated as CAWRASGSRDEQFF.

The J gene is TRBJ2-7, the V gene TRBV29-1; TRBD1 matches at 9 bases. CDR1 SQVTM and CDR2 ANQGSEA come from the germline V gene. CDR3 length: 13 residues. V lost 6 bases to trimming and J lost 5 bases; unmatched junction nucleotides: 8. The CDR3 sequence: CSVGDRAFHEQYF. As DNA, the CDR3 is TGCAGCGTCGGGGACAGGGCTTTCCACGAGCAGTACTTC.

This sequence joins TRBV7-2 and TRBJ2-4; D possibly corresponds to TRBD2 (5 bases). The germline gives CDR1 SGHTA, CDR2 FQGNSA. Trimming stripped 2 bases from V and 0 bases from J, with 14 bases between. The CDR3 has 17 residues. CDR3 in DNA: TGTGCCAGCAGCTTATCGGACTGGGATTTAGCCAAAAACATTCAGTACTTC. It yields the protein CASSLSDWDLAKNIQYF. The full variable domain, in which reference TRBV7-2 and TRBJ2-4 provide the parts outside the CDR3, is GAGVSQSPSNKVTEKGKDVELRCDPISGHTALYWYRQSLGQGLEFLIYFQGNSAPDKSGLPSDRFSAERTGGSVSTLTIQRTQQEDSAVYLCASSLSDWDLAKNIQYFGAGTRLSVL.

This clone was detected only a few times. The gene calls are TRBV27 and TRBJ1-1; no definite D call. The ends were cut back, 11 bases at V and 5 bases at J, with 9 bases in the middle. Germline CDR1 reads MNHEY; CDR2 reads SMNVEV (reference sequence). This CDR3 has 10 amino acids. CDR3 coding DNA: TGTGCCCCCCTTCGGACTGAAGCTTTCTTT. Translating it yields CAPLRTEAFF.

The rearrangement joins TRBV9 to TRBJ1-1; the D gene is possibly TRBD1 (5 bases). The CDR3 has 13 residues. The V gene's germline CDR1 is SGDLS and CDR2 YYNGEE. Trimming removed 2 bases at V and 1 base at J, with 6 bases between. CDR3 loop: CASSVQGNTEAFF. CDR3 coding DNA: TGTGCCAGCAGCGTTCAGGGGAACACTGAAGCTTTCTTT.

J is TRBJ1-4 and V is TRBV10-1, with 9 bases fitting TRBD1. The CDR3 extends over 15 amino acids. After removal of 8 bases from V and 8 bases from J, the junction contained 12 bases not matched to a gene. Germline V gene lookup returns CDR1 WNHNN and CDR2 SYGVQD (reference sequence). The CDR3 DNA sequence: TGCGCCAGCGCCGGTGGGACAGGGCTGAACGAAAAACTGTTTTTT. Protein: CASAGGTGLNEKLFF.

The chain couples TRBV18 to TRBJ1-2; no clear D gene. Germline CDR1 reads KGHSH; CDR2 reads LQKENI. The CDR3 length is 15 residues. The ends were cut back, 3 bases at V and 0 bases at J, with 11 bases in the middle. The CDR3 spells CASSPSQVPNYGYTF. CDR3 in DNA: TGTGCCAGCTCACCGTCGCAGGTCCCTAACTATGGCTACACCTTC.

The V and J genes are TRBV5-1 and TRBJ2-1; 7 nucleotides match TRBD2. The J segment lost 1 base and the V segment lost 2 bases, leaving 6 bases of the junction unmatched. The CDR3 loop spans 16 amino acids. Germline V gene lookup returns CDR1 SGHRS and CDR2 YFSETQ. CDR3 amino acids: CASSFSGGASYNEQFF. CDR3 bases: TGCGCCAGCAGCTTTTCGGGAGGAGCGTCCTACAATGAGCAGTTCTTC.

The gene calls are TRBV2 and TRBJ2-5; D remains ambiguous. Trimming took 9 bases from V and 5 from J, leaving 7 bases between them. The germline gives CDR1 SNHLY, CDR2 FYNNEI. There are 10 residues in the CDR3. The CDR3 coding sequence is TGTGCCAGTTCTCTTGAGACCCAGTACTTC. Translation: CASSLETQYF.

This chain connects TRBV6-6 to TRBJ1-5, with 7 bases matching TRBD1. Germline V gene lookup returns CDR1 MNHNY and CDR2 SVGAGI (reference sequence). Trimming cost V 7 bases and J 8 bases; bases outside gene matches: 11. CDR3 size: 14 residues. In nucleotides, the CDR3 is TGTGCCAGCACTATTAGAGGGGGCGATGAGCCCCAGCATTTT. This sequence encodes CASTIRGGDEPQHF.

V usage is TRBV6-5 and J usage is TRBJ2-7; TRBD1 aligns across 9 bases. Trimming cost V 2 bases and J 8 bases; bases outside gene matches: 7. Germline V gives CDR1 MNHEY, CDR2 SVGAGI. The length of the CDR3 is 14 residues. The CDR3 loop reads CASSYEGQGTKQYF. The CDR3 DNA sequence: TGTGCCAGCAGTTACGAGGGACAGGGAACGAAGCAGTACTTC.

The rearrangement links TRBV5-4 to TRBJ2-7, with a possible D match to TRBD1 (7 bases). The V gene lost 4 bases and the J gene lost 4 bases, with 18 bases spanning the gap. The germline gives CDR1 SGHNT, CDR2 YYREEE (reference sequence). This CDR3 is built from 15 residues. CDR3 in DNA: TGTGCCAGCAGCAACCCGCGGGACAGTTTTTACGAGCAGTACTTC. Translated, it gives CASSNPRDSFYEQYF.

The chain uses TRBV5-6 and TRBJ2-1; 9 bases match TRBD2. Unmatched junction bases numbered 2, after V lost 0 bases and J lost 1 base. Germline values: CDR1 SGHDT, CDR2 YYEEEE. The CDR3 is 16 residues long. Here the CDR3 reads CASSLGGRGSYNEQFF. The CDR3 bases are TGTGCCAGCAGCTTGGGCGGGAGGGGGTCCTACAATGAGCAGTTCTTC.

The rearrangement joins TRBV5-6 to TRBJ2-1, with 10 nucleotides matching TRBD2. The CDR3 has 14 residues. Unmatched junction bases numbered 3, after V lost 4 bases and J lost 5 bases. CDR1 and CDR2 from the germline V gene are SGHDT and YYEEEE. The CDR3 coding sequence is TGTGCCAGCAGCGGAGCGGGGGGGAACAATGAGCAGTTCTTC. Protein: CASSGAGGNNEQFF.

The chain couples TRBV5-1 to TRBJ1-1; TRBD1 is a possible D gene (6 bases). Trimming took 4 bases from V and 4 from J, leaving 14 bases between them. Germline assignment: CDR1 SGHRS and CDR2 YFSETQ. CDR3 length: 14 residues. The CDR3 nucleotides are TGCGCCAGCAGCACGGACAGTGGAGTCACTGAAGCTTTCTTT. It yields the protein CASSTDSGVTEAFF.

The V and J genes are TRBV7-2 and TRBJ2-7; TRBD2 might be the D (5 bases). This CDR3 spans 15 amino acids. Per the germline V gene, CDR1 is SGHTA and CDR2 is FQGNSA. V was trimmed by 1 base and J by 2 bases, leaving 12 bases between them. The chain's CDR3 is CASSLGHLLAYEQYF. The CDR3 nucleotides are TGTGCCAGCAGCTTAGGGCACCTACTAGCCTACGAGCAGTACTTC.

This clone was picked up one time. This chain connects TRBV6-1 to TRBJ2-7, with 7 bases identical to TRBD1. The CDR3 extends over 14 amino acids. V dropped 2 bases and J dropped 1; count of bases not matched to a gene: 2. CDR1 and CDR2 from the germline V gene are MNHNS and SASEGT. CDR3 DNA sequence: TGTGCCAGCAGTGAAACAGGGGATTCCTACGAGCAGTACTTC. It is translated as CASSETGDSYEQYF.

This chain connects TRBV27 to TRBJ1-5, with 7 bases fitting TRBD1. J was trimmed by 3 bases and V by 2 bases; bases with no gene match: 1. CDR3 length equals 14 residues. CDR1 is MNHEY and CDR2 is SMNVEV in the germline V gene (reference sequence). In DNA, the CDR3 is TGTGCCAGCAGTTTAGACAGGGACAATCAGCCCCAGCATTTT. It codes for CASSLDRDNQPQHF.

CDR3 nucleotide sequence: TGCGCCAGCAGTTGTCCGGGACAGGGGGGGCCCGGGGAGCTGTTTTTT. Its protein is CASSCPGQGGPGELFF. J is TRBJ2-2 and V is TRBV10-1; TRBD1 matches 11 bases. The CDR3 sequence is 16 residues long. Per germline, CDR1 WNHNN and CDR2 SYGVQD (reference sequence). J was trimmed by 6 bases and V by 5 bases; bases with no gene match: 8.

V usage is TRBV9 and J usage is TRBJ2-3; D may be TRBD1 (5 bases). Trimming pared 1 base from V and 0 bases from J, leaving 15 bases between. CDR1 is SGDLS and CDR2 is YYNGEE in the germline V gene. This CDR3 comprises 17 residues. CDR3 residues: CASSVSRTTTSTDTQYF. The CDR3 coding sequence is TGTGCCAGCAGCGTATCCCGGACAACCACTAGCACAGATACGCAGTATTTT.

The chain links TRBV30 to TRBJ1-3; D is unclear. The germline V and J ends were trimmed by 4 bases and 0 bases, with 19 bases remaining between them. The CDR3 runs to 17 residues. Germline CDR1 is GTSNPN and CDR2 is SVGIG (reference sequence). The CDR3 here is CAWTVFGRGYSGNTIYF. The CDR3 DNA follows: TGTGCCTGGACCGTATTCGGGAGAGGGTACTCTGGAAACACCATATATTTT.

This chain uses TRBV9 with TRBJ2-5; 8 nucleotides align to TRBD2. The CDR3 totals 15 residues. V lost 0 bases, J lost 5 bases, and 6 bases stayed unmatched. Germline CDR1 is SGDLS and CDR2 is YYNGEE. The CDR3 nucleotides read TGTGCCAGCAGCGTAGGTGCGGGAGGACGGGAGACCCAGTACTTC. Translated, it gives CASSVGAGGRETQYF.

The CDR3 protein is CASSSRLVQETQYF. DNA of the CDR3: TGTGCCAGCAGCTCCCGACTAGTACAAGAGACCCAGTACTTC. The rearrangement uses TRBV5-4 and TRBJ2-5, with D perhaps TRBD2 (6 bases). This CDR3 contains 14 residues. V was shortened by 3 bases and J by 2 bases, with 11 bases between the two germline ends. The germline gives CDR1 SGHNT, CDR2 YYREEE (reference sequence). The variable domain in full, with the rest retrieved from reference TRBV5-4 and TRBJ2-5, is ETGVTQSPTHLIKTRGQQVTLRCSSQSGHNTVSWYQQALGQGPQFIFQYYREEENGRGNFPPRFSGLQFPNYSSELNVNALELDDSALYLCASSSRLVQETQYFGPGTRLLVL.

This chain connects TRBV9 to TRBJ2-3; TRBD2 aligns across 9 bases. V shed 0 bases, J shed 7 bases, and the junction held 9 bases outside the gene matches. The germline gives CDR1 SGDLS, CDR2 YYNGEE. The CDR3 consists of 16 residues. CDR3 coding DNA: TGTGCCAGCAGCGTAGAGGGCGGGAGGGCCAGAAATACGCAGTATTTT. Translation: CASSVEGGRARNTQYF.